This entry lists 2 T cell receptor beta chains sequenced from one sample in a study of blood T cell repertoires in COVID-19. The assay was immunoSEQ multiplex PCR, and TCRdb's table has in-frame clones only and misses some. The table records approximately 260,000 clones, nearly 90% of them present only once. Sequences were obtained from peripheral blood. These receptor sequences come from a woman in her sixties or seventies with COVID-19, enrolled during active disease.

This clone was seen more than once but under ten times. CDR3 nucleotide sequence: TGTGCCAGTAGTATGGGGGGGAAGGCTTTCTTT. It specifies CASSMGGKAFF. The rearrangement uses TRBV19 and TRBJ1-1; D may be TRBD1 (5 bases). This CDR3 contains 11 residues. Between the trimmed V and J ends, which lost 3 bases and 11 bases, there was a span of 10 bases. CDR1 LNHDA and CDR2 SQIVND come from the germline V gene (reference sequence). The full variable domain, its missing parts supplied by reference TRBV19 and TRBJ1-1, is DGGITQSPKYLFRKEGQNVTLSCEQNLNHDAMYWYRQDPGQGLRLIYYSQIVNDFQKGDIAEGYSVSREKKESFPLTVTSAQKNPTAFYLCASSMGGKAFFGQGTRLTVV.

The chain employs TRBV10-3 and TRBJ1-6; D might be TRBD1 (6 bases). The length of the CDR3 is 15 residues. CDR1 ENHRY and CDR2 SYGVKD come from the germline V gene. V was pared by 6 bases and J by 7 bases, with 16 bases between. CDR3 sequence: CAIRGAGGANSPLHF. The CDR3 region has the DNA TGTGCCATCAGGGGGGCGGGGGGCGCAAATTCACCCCTCCACTTT.